This TCR beta chain was retrieved from a study of regulatory T cells in long-lasting Graves disease. This CDR3 has 16 amino acids. Germline V lookup: CDR1 SGHVS, CDR2 FQNEAQ. Deletions cut 5 bases from V and 2 bases from J, with 17 bases between. Building of the TCR beta libraries involved iRepertoire HTBI primers and Arm-PCR of CDR3 regions. MiXCR, applied by TCRdb to the multiplex PCR reads, yields one record per CDR3 protein. The sample carries 510,000 or so distinct CDR3 sequences, around 12% recorded once. The sample holds many counts of this clonotype. The sample's time point: newly diagnosed GD, antithyroid drugs for less than 3 months. The TCR library used RNA extracted from PBMCs. Graves' disease diagnosis used American Thyroid Association guidelines. Another study also made use of these data, one on T cells in Graves' hyperthyroidism and ophthalmopathy.

The sample consisted of peripheral blood mononuclear cells (PBMCs), taken at new diagnosis, from a patient treated with antithyroid drugs. The source is a woman under 40 with Graves disease. This chain joins TRBV7-8 and TRBJ2-3; weak D call: TRBD2 (5 bases). CDR3 bases: TGTGCCAGCAGCCGCGCTAGGGAGATCTACACAGATACGCAGTATTTT. Encoded protein: CASSRAREIYTDTQYF.